This TCR beta chain was captured by sequencing in a study of blood T cells in healthy people across ages (dated by TCRdb to between 2014 and 2016). In terms of the full investigation: Template switching captured roughly one uniquely barcoded TCR beta cDNA molecule per two T cells in model experiments. To avoid experimental bias, donors of different ages were distributed randomly across sequencing lanes. The study analyzed two additional independent replicas of 1 million unique cDNA reads from the same blood draw for two donors, one aged 18 to 30 and one aged 80 or older. Donors were grouped into four age groups: young (average 16 years), middle-aged (39), aged (around 60) and long-lived (around 82). Using deep sequencing normalized with unique cDNA molecular identifiers, the study measured how TCR beta repertoire diversity changes with age.

The receptor library was made with 5' RACE. Data came from an Illumina HiSeq 2500. A second PCR of roughly 7 to 11 cycles was performed with a sample-barcoded 5' primer and a J-beta primer mix. Each TCR beta cDNA molecule received a unique molecular identifier from a template-switch 5' adaptor carrying 12 random nucleotides. At least 2.5 million CDR3-containing paired-end reads were obtained from each sample. First-strand cDNA was synthesized from all RNA with the Mint cDNA synthesis kit, primed by a TRBC-specific oligonucleotide. Following uracil-DNA glycosylase treatment, a first 18-cycle PCR with universal primers M1SS and BC2_uni_R was performed on all cDNA. In the paper's pipeline: Normalization of each sample was performed by random selection of 1 million high-quality reads, each carrying a distinct molecular identifier. Reads sharing molecular identifiers were discarded rather than binned into consensus sequences. CDR3 identification, clonotype clustering and error correction used MiTCR with a Q25 quality threshold and the strictest error-elimination algorithm. A nonparametric unseen species model with Euler transformation was used to estimate lower-bound total TCR beta diversity. Through fastp at Q25 and MiXCR, TCRdb rebuilt clones from the public reads, retaining in-frame beta chains. Each record represents a unique CDR3 protein, reported with the most common genes and DNA among its rows. The V and J calls were not made by the authors but by TCRdb's processing. In this sample the table shows 750,000 to 950,000 distinct CDR3 sequences, roughly 50% of which occur a single time. The ten biggest clones cover around 41% of the sample.

Comment on this clonotype: The antigen this receptor binds is unknown. The junction departs from the called germline gene at one end, perhaps through a read error.

Overall study results and their limits: Because donor CMV infection status was unknown, age-related changes in expanded clonotypes were potentially confounded. A strong correlation was found between observed TCR beta diversity and the percentage of naive T cells measured by flow cytometry. Total diversity estimates from one million sequenced T cells were considered lower bounds and underestimates. Because profiling used bulk unsorted PBMCs, naive and antigen-experienced compartments could not be compared conclusively. As age increased, observed TCR beta diversity per million T cells dropped in a roughly linear way, and a significant reduction was already evident by age 40. Compared with the aged group, the long-lived group had more naive CD4+ T cells, fewer expanded clones and increased TCR diversity, suggesting age selection.

The roughly 42 donors, aged about 6 to 95 years, were systemically healthy Caucasian individuals from Russia. Approximately 9.3 milliliters of peripheral blood were drawn from each donor into EDTA-treated Vacutainer tubes. Ficoll-Paque density-gradient centrifugation was used to isolate PBMCs, with at least 6.5 million obtained per sample. Trizol reagent was used to extract total RNA from PBMCs, with at least 6 micrograms per sample. The percentages of naive CD45RAhigh/CD27high T cells were determined by flow cytometry on a PBMC aliquot from every donor. The sequencing sample was made of blood. The origin of this receptor is a man of 80 years or more in good health.

DNA sequence: TGTGCCAGTAGTATAGACTCTGGGGCCAACGTCCAGACTTTC. Its protein reads: CASSIDSGANVQTF. Here the chain combines TRBV19 and TRBJ2-6, and the D gene may be TRBD1, 5 bases matching. Taken from cysteine to phenylalanine, the CDR3 has 14 residues. This entry keeps only the CDR3 DNA: 42 bases, framed from base 1. In the germline V gene (reference sequence), CDR1 corresponds to LNHDA and CDR2 to SQIVND.